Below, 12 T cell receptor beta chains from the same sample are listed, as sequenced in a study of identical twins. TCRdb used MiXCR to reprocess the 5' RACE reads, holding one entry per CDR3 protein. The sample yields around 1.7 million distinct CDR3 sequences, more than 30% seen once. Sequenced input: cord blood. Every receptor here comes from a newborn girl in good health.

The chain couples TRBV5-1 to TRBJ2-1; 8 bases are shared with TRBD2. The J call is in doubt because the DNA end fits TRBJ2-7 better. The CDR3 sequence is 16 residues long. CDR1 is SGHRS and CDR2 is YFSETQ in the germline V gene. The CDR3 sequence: CASSPVAAGVSHEQYF. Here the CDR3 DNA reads TGCGCCAGCAGCCCTGTCGCAGCGGGAGTTTCCCACGAGCAGTACTTC.

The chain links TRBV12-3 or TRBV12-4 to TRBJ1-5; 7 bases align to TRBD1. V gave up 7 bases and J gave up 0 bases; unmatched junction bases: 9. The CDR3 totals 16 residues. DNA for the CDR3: TGTGCCAGCACCACAGGGGCCCCGTATAGCAATCAGCCCCAGCATTTT. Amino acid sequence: CASTTGAPYSNQPQHF.

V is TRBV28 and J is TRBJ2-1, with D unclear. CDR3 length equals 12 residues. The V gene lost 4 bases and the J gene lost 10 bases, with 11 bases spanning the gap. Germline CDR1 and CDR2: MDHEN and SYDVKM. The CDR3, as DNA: TGTGCCAGCAGTTCCGTGCCCCACGAGCAGTTCTTC. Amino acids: CASSSVPHEQFF.

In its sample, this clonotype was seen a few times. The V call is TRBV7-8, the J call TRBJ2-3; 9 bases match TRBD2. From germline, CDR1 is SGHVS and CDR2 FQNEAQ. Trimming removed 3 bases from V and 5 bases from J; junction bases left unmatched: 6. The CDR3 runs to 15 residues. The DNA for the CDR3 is TGTGCCAGCAGCTTTCCTAGCGGGGTAAAAGATACGCAGTATTTT. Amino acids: CASSFPSGVKDTQYF.

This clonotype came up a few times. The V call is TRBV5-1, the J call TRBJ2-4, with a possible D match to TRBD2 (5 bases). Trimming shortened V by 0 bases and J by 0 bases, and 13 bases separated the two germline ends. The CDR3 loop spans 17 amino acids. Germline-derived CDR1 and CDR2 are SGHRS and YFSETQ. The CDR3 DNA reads TGCGCCAGCAGCTTGGAGGCGGGCGCTCTAGCCAAAAACATTCAGTACTTC. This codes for CASSLEAGALAKNIQYF.

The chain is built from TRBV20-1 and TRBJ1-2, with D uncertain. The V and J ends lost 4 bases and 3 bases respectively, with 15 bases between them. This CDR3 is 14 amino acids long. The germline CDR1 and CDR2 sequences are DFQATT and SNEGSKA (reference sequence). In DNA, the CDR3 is TGCAGTGCTACCCGCTCGGCGGACGACTATGGCTACACCTTC. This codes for CSATRSADDYGYTF.

The CDR3 region has the DNA TGCAGTGCTAACCACGACTCTACATATAACAATGAGCAGTACTTC. It translates to CSANHDSTYNNEQYF. The V gene is TRBV20-1, the J gene TRBJ2-7; no reliable D call. V lost 4 bases and J 7 bases, leaving 23 bases between the germline ends. The CDR3 consists of 15 residues. Looked up from germline, CDR1 is DFQATT and CDR2 is SNEGSKA (reference sequence).

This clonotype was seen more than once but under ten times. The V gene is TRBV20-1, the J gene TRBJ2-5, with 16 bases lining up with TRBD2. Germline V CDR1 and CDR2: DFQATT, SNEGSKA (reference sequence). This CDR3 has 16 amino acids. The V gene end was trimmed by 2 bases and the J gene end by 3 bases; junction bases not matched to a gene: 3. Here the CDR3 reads CSARPGLAGGKETQYF. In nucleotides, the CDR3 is TGCAGTGCTAGACCGGGACTAGCGGGAGGGAAAGAGACCCAGTACTTC.

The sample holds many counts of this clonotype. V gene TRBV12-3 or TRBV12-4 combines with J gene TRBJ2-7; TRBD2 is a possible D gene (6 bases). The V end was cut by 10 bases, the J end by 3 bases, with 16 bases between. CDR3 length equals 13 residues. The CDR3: CATRDSMGYEQYF. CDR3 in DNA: TGTGCCACACGGGACTCCATGGGCTACGAGCAGTACTTC.

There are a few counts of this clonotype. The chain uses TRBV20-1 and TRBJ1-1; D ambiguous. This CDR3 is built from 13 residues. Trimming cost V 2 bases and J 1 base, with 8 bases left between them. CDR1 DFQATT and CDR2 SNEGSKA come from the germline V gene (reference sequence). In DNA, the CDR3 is TGCAGTGCTAGAAGGGAGGCGAACACTGAAGCTTTCTTT. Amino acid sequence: CSARREANTEAFF.

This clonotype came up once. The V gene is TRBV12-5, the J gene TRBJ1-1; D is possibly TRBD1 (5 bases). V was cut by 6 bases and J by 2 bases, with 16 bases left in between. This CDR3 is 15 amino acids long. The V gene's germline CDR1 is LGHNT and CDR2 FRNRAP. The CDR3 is CASGLLTASNTEAFF. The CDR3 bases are TGTGCTAGTGGACTCCTGACAGCAAGCAACACTGAAGCTTTCTTT.

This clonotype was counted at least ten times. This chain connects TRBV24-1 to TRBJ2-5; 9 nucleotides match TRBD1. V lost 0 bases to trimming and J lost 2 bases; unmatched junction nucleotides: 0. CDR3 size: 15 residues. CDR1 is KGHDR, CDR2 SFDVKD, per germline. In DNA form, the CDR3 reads TGTGCCACCAGTGATTTGGGACAGGGGCAAGAGACCCAGTACTTC. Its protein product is CATSDLGQGQETQYF.